The 22 T cell receptor beta chains below were found in one sample sequenced in a study of T cell responses to AZD1222 COVID-19 vaccine. Assay: immunoSEQ multiplex PCR; the TCRdb copy retains only in-frame clones and omits some. The repertoire holds tens of thousands of clones, more than 70% seen once, with about 20% in the top ten. Sequencing was performed on peripheral blood, taken on day 0 of AZD1222 vaccination. The receptors shown here come from an adult in good health.

The chain combines TRBV29-1 with TRBJ1-5; no definite D call. The CDR3 sequence is 12 residues long. The V and J ends lost 6 bases and 7 bases respectively, with 13 bases between them. Germline values: CDR1 SQVTM, CDR2 ANQGSEA. For the CDR3, the DNA is TGCAGCGTCCAAGAGGGAGGCCAGCCCCAGCATTTT. Protein sequence: CSVQEGGQPQHF.

The chain couples TRBV5-1 to TRBJ2-1; 8 bases align to TRBD2. After removal of 0 bases from V and 3 bases from J, the junction contained 8 bases not matched to a gene. The CDR3 loop spans 17 amino acids. Germline CDR1 reads SGHRS; CDR2 reads YFSETQ. The CDR3, as DNA: TGCGCCAGCAGCTTGGCGCTCGGCGGGGGGCTCTACAATGAGCAGTTCTTC. It translates to CASSLALGGGLYNEQFF.

V usage is TRBV7-6 and J usage is TRBJ2-3; D may be TRBD1 (7 bases). Germline CDR1 and CDR2: SGHVS and FNYEAQ. This CDR3 comprises 14 residues. The V gene lost 4 bases and the J gene lost 4 bases, with 12 bases spanning the gap. The CDR3 nucleotides are TGTGCCAGCAGCTACAGCAGGGGGGCAGATACGCAGTATTTT. Translating it yields CASSYSRGADTQYF.

V and J are TRBV24-1 and TRBJ2-3, with 7 bases identical to TRBD2. This CDR3 contains 17 residues. CDR1 and CDR2 (germline): KGHDR, SFDVKD. V gave up 7 bases and J gave up 0 bases; unmatched junction bases: 12. The CDR3, as DNA: TGTGCCACCAGGAACCAGCGGGAATCCTCTAGCACAGATACGCAGTATTTT. Translating gives CATRNQRESSSTDTQYF.

This sequence joins TRBV7-8 and TRBJ1-1; no clear D. In germline, CDR1 is SGHVS, CDR2 FQNEAQ. This CDR3 spans 13 amino acids. Trimming left V 5 bases short and J 1 base short, with 8 bases between. CDR3 in amino acids: CASSRTRNTEAFF. Here the CDR3 DNA reads TGTGCCAGCAGCCGTACTCGGAACACTGAAGCTTTCTTT.

The chain combines TRBV14 with TRBJ1-1; 11 positions agree with TRBD1. The germline V gene has CDR1 SGHDN and CDR2 FVKESK. This CDR3 comprises 15 residues. Germline trimming cut 5 bases from V and 4 bases from J; bases unmatched to any gene: 6. CDR3 amino acids: CASSGQGAVSTEAFF. The CDR3 region has the DNA TGTGCCAGCAGCGGACAGGGGGCGGTAAGCACTGAAGCTTTCTTT.

The chain is built from TRBV3-1 (or the pseudogene TRBV3-2) and TRBJ2-1; 7 nucleotides align to TRBD1. The CDR3 is 13 amino acids. Germline V gives CDR1 LGHDT, CDR2 YNNKEL (reference sequence). V lost 5 bases and J lost 8; bases outside the gene matches: 6. The CDR3 region is CASSFTGDDEQFF. The DNA of the CDR3 is TGTGCCAGCAGCTTCACAGGGGACGATGAGCAGTTCTTC.

The chain links TRBV5-5 to TRBJ1-2; no firm D call. The CDR3 is made up of 13 amino acids. Trimming cost V 0 bases and J 7 bases, with 10 bases left between them. Germline CDR1 is SGHKS and CDR2 is YYEKEE (reference sequence). As DNA, the CDR3 is TGTGCCAGCAGCTTGGAGTCCGGGAGTGGCTACACCTTC. Translating it yields CASSLESGSGYTF.

V gene TRBV19 combines with J gene TRBJ1-5; no clear D. Trimming cost V 8 bases and J 0 bases, with 11 bases left between them. The CDR3 is made up of 14 amino acids. Per germline, CDR1 LNHDA and CDR2 SQIVND (reference sequence). CDR3 in DNA: TGTGCCAGTTCTCCAGGCTATAGCAATCAGCCCCAGCATTTT. This codes for CASSPGYSNQPQHF.

The chain employs TRBV11-3 and TRBJ2-3, with TRBD2 matching over 10 bases. This CDR3 has 20 amino acids. The germline V gene has CDR1 SGHNT and CDR2 YENEEA. V shed 1 base, J shed 4 bases, and the junction held 17 bases outside the gene matches. The CDR3 reads CASSLGRTSGKWVKADTQYF. CDR3 bases: TGTGCCAGCAGCTTAGGACGAACTAGCGGGAAATGGGTTAAGGCAGATACGCAGTATTTT. Based on the CDR3 plus reference TRBV11-3 and TRBJ2-3, the full variable domain is EAGVVQSPRYKIIEKKQPVAFWCNPISGHNTLYWYLQNLGQGPELLIRYENEEAVDDSQLPKDRFSAERLKGVDSTLKIQPAELGDSAVYLCASSLGRTSGKWVKADTQYFGPGTRLTVL.

The V gene is TRBV20-1, the J gene TRBJ2-1; D gene uncertain. Per the germline V gene, CDR1 is DFQATT and CDR2 is SNEGSKA (reference sequence). The CDR3 extends over 11 amino acids. V lost 3 bases to trimming and J lost 3 bases, with 3 bases between them. The CDR3 sequence: CSASDYNEQFF. The DNA for the CDR3 is TGCAGTGCTAGTGACTACAATGAGCAGTTCTTC.

CDR3 in amino acids: CASSGTGGNQPQHF. In DNA form, the CDR3 reads TGTGCCAGCAGCGGGACAGGGGGCAATCAGCCCCAGCATTTT. This rearrangement joins TRBV2 to TRBJ1-5; 10 bases line up with TRBD1. The germline V gene encodes CDR1 SNHLY and CDR2 FYNNEI. Trimming removed 6 bases from V and 2 bases from J; junction bases left unmatched: 1. The CDR3 is 14 amino acids. The entire variable domain, with the rest obtained from reference TRBV2 and TRBJ1-5, is as follows: EPEVTQTPSHQVTQMGQEVILRCVPISNHLYFYWYRQILGQKVEFLVSFYNNEISEKSEIFDDQFSVERPDGSNFTLKIRSTKLEDSAMYFCASSGTGGNQPQHFGDGTRLSIL.

The V call is TRBV5-5, the J call TRBJ1-5; D is perhaps TRBD1 (6 bases). Germline V CDR1 and CDR2: SGHKS, YYEKEE (reference sequence). Trimming cost V 4 bases and J 11 bases, with 19 bases left between them. The CDR3 contains 14 residues. Here the CDR3 reads CASSRGPTNGTQHF. For the CDR3, the DNA is TGTGCCAGCAGCCGGGGGCCTACGAACGGCACCCAGCATTTT.

The CDR3 sequence: CASSSRGQSSYNEQFF. The CDR3 DNA sequence: TGTGCCAGCAGCTCTAGGGGGCAAAGCTCCTACAATGAGCAGTTCTTC. This chain connects TRBV5-5 to TRBJ2-1; the match to TRBD1 covers 7 bases. This CDR3 has 16 amino acids. V lost 3 bases, J lost 0 bases, and 6 bases stayed unmatched. Looked up from germline, CDR1 is SGHKS and CDR2 is YYEKEE (reference sequence).

This clone has only a few counts. The chain employs TRBV2 and TRBJ1-2, with a tentative D call TRBD1 (6 bases). This CDR3 has 12 amino acids. V gave up 11 bases and J gave up 2 bases, with 12 bases separating them. Germline V gene lookup returns CDR1 SNHLY and CDR2 FYNNEI. This CDR3 is CAGGQRNYGYTF. CDR3 DNA: TGTGCCGGGGGGCAGAGAAACTATGGCTACACCTTC.

The gene calls are TRBV2 and TRBJ2-5; tentatively, D is TRBD1 (6 bases). This CDR3 spans 14 amino acids. Deletions cut 7 bases from V and 1 base from J, with 13 bases between. Germline assignment: CDR1 SNHLY and CDR2 FYNNEI. Here the CDR3 DNA reads TGTGCCAGCACTCCGGCCAGGGGCCAAGAGACCCAGTACTTC. As protein: CASTPARGQETQYF.

V usage is TRBV5-6 and J usage is TRBJ2-4; the match to TRBD1 covers 8 bases. Germline CDR1 and CDR2: SGHDT and YYEEEE. This CDR3 contains 17 residues. With 2 bases clipped from V and 2 bases from J, the junction kept 9 bases outside the gene matches. CDR3 nucleotide sequence: TGTGCCAGCAGCTTCCCCGAGGACAGGGTAACCAAAAACATTCAGTACTTC. The encoded protein is CASSFPEDRVTKNIQYF.

V and J are TRBV6-5 and TRBJ1-4; 10 bases align to TRBD1. The CDR3 extends over 15 amino acids. From germline, CDR1 is MNHEY and CDR2 SVGAGI. Trimming took 5 bases from V and 8 from J; bases not matched to a gene: 8. In DNA, the CDR3 is TGTGCCAGCAGTATACGACAGGGGGCGGGGGAAAAACTGTTTTTT. Encoded protein: CASSIRQGAGEKLFF.

V is TRBV3-1 (or the pseudogene TRBV3-2) and J is TRBJ2-7; no clear D. V dropped 1 base and J dropped 6 bases, with 10 bases sitting between them. This CDR3 has 13 amino acids. Germline V gives CDR1 LGHDT, CDR2 YNNKEL (reference sequence). Here the CDR3 DNA reads TGTGCCAGCAGCCAAGCTGATGGGCTCGAGCAGTACTTC. Protein sequence: CASSQADGLEQYF.

This rearrangement joins TRBV12-5 to TRBJ2-1, with 7 bases lining up with TRBD1. The CDR3 is 14 residues long. Germline V gene lookup returns CDR1 LGHNT and CDR2 FRNRAP. V shed 5 bases and J 8 bases; nucleotides not matched to a gene: 9. The CDR3 nucleotides are TGTGCTAGTGGTGCTTGGGACAGTCCGGATGAGCAGTTCTTC. Its translation: CASGAWDSPDEQFF.

V gene TRBV5-1 combines with J gene TRBJ2-7; TRBD2 matches at 11 bases. This CDR3 region has 14 residues. Germline lookup yields CDR1 SGHRS and CDR2 YFSETQ. V shed 0 bases, J shed 5 bases, and the junction held 1 base outside the gene matches. The chain's CDR3 is CASSLETSGNEQYF. The CDR3, as DNA: TGCGCCAGCAGCTTGGAGACTAGCGGGAACGAGCAGTACTTC. The whole variable domain, filled in from reference TRBV5-1 and TRBJ2-7, reads KAGVTQTPRYLIKTRGQQVTLSCSPISGHRSVSWYQQTPGQGLQFLFEYFSETQRNKGNFPGRFSGRQFSNSRSEMNVSTLELGDSALYLCASSLETSGNEQYFGPGTRLTVT.

V gene TRBV14 combines with J gene TRBJ2-5; D is ambiguous. Trimming took off 2 bases at V and 3 bases at J, with 7 bases between the two ends. The CDR3 contains 13 residues. The germline V gene has CDR1 SGHDN and CDR2 FVKESK. CDR3 nucleotides: TGTGCCAGCAGCCAATGGAGCGAAGAGACCCAGTACTTC. It yields the protein CASSQWSEETQYF.